The entry that follows covers one TCR beta chain sequence. The antigen is unknown. The source of the sample is a study of T cells in localized non-small cell lung cancer. Study-level results: Density of T cells in blood, when higher, went with longer overall survival.

The protocol was immunoSEQ multiplex PCR, while the TCRdb copy is restricted to in-frame clones and leaves out a portion. Here the sample spans about 59,000 clones, around 90% being singletons. The CDR3 spans 14 residues. V gave up 7 bases and J gave up 0 bases, with 12 bases separating them. CDR1 is MNHEY and CDR2 is SVGAGI in the germline V gene. The clonotype originates from a man between 40 and 70 years old with stage I squamous cell lung carcinoma. The input for sequencing was peripheral blood, taken before any cancer treatment. The genes are TRBV6-5 and TRBJ1-1; D unresolved. The CDR3 DNA is TGTGCCAGCACCCCTCGATTGATGAACACTGAAGCTTTCTTT. Its translation is CASTPRLMNTEAFF.